These 2 T cell receptor beta chains share one sample of origin, sequenced in a study of shared clonotypes between healthy human individuals. TCRdb's table, derived via immunoSEQ multiplex PCR, lists solely in-frame clones and lacks some. The sample yields about 2.2 million clones, 80% to 95% seen once. Naive-designated CD8 cells lacked CD45RO, were positively enriched for CCR7, and omitted terminally differentiated effector memory CD45RA+ cells. The specimen was naive CD8+ T cells from PBMCs. These receptors were obtained from a man between 18 and 35 years old in good health. Some clones in this sample may be carry-over from other donors' samples.

This clone was recorded once. The chain is built from TRBV9 and TRBJ2-5; D gene uncertain. The CDR3 contains 13 residues. Germline CDR1 and CDR2: SGDLS and YYNGEE. Trimming took 4 bases from V and 2 from J, leaving 9 bases between them. The CDR3 loop is CASSLDGQETQYF. Here the CDR3 DNA reads TGTGCCAGCAGCCTGGACGGTCAAGAGACCCAGTACTTC. Looking up the rest from reference TRBV9 and TRBJ2-5 gives the full variable domain: DSGVTQTPKHLITATGQRVTLRCSPRSGDLSVYWYQQSLDQGLQFLIQYYNGEERAKGNILERFSAQQFPDLHSELNLSSLELGDSALYFCASSLDGQETQYFGPGTRLLVL.

V and J are TRBV9 and TRBJ2-1; 8 bases map to TRBD1. The CDR3 runs 17 residues. In germline, CDR1 is SGDLS, CDR2 YYNGEE. Unmatched junction bases numbered 16, after V lost 3 bases and J lost 8 bases. DNA for the CDR3: TGTGCCAGCAGCGCGAGACAGGGGCCCTTTTATTTCCATGAGCAGTTCTTC. Protein product: CASSARQGPFYFHEQFF. Together with reference TRBV9 and TRBJ2-1, the CDR3 gives the full variable domain: DSGVTQTPKHLITATGQRVTLRCSPRSGDLSVYWYQQSLDQGLQFLIQYYNGEERAKGNILERFSAQQFPDLHSELNLSSLELGDSALYFCASSARQGPFYFHEQFFGPGTRLTVL.